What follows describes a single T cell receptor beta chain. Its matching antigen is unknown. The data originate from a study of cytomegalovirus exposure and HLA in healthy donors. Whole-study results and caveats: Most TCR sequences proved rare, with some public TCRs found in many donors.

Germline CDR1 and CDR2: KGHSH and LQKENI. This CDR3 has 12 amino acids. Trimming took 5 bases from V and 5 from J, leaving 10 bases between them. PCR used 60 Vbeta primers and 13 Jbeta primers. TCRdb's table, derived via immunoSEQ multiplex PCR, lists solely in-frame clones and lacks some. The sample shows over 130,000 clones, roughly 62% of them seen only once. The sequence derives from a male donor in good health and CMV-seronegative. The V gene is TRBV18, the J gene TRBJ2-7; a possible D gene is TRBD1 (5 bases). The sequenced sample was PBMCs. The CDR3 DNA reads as TGTGCCAGCTCAACGACAGCACACGAGCAGTACTTC. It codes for CASSTTAHEQYF. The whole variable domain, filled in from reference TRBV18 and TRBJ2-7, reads NAGVMQNPRHLVRRRGQEARLRCSPMKGHSHVYWYRQLPEEGLKFMVYLQKENIIDESGMPKERFSAEFPKEGPSILRIQQVVRGDSAAYFCASSTTAHEQYFGPGTRLTVT.